This passage covers 5 T cell receptor beta chains from one sample sequenced in a study of regulatory T cells in long-lasting Graves disease. For TCR beta, libraries came from iRepertoire HTBI primers and Arm-PCR of CDR3 regions. From the multiplex PCR reads, TCRdb called clonotypes with MiXCR, one entry per CDR3 protein. Among about 470,000 distinct CDR3 sequences listed, 20% to 25% were seen once. Stated time point: persistent/refractory GD, antithyroid drugs over 5 years with positive TRAb. Isolated PBMC RNA provided the starting material for the TCR library. Sequenced material: peripheral blood mononuclear cells (PBMCs), taken when the disease was refractory, from a patient treated with antithyroid drugs. These receptors all stem from a female donor with Graves disease.

The chain has TRBV9 and TRBJ2-2, with D possibly TRBD2 on 5 matching bases. Germline V gives CDR1 SGDLS, CDR2 YYNGEE. The CDR3 has 15 residues. V was trimmed by 4 bases and J by 5 bases, leaving 15 bases between them. The DNA of the CDR3 is TGTGCCAGCAGCCCCCGTTCGGGATTGACCGGGGAGCTGTTTTTT. Translated: CASSPRSGLTGELFF.

In DNA form, the CDR3 reads TGTGCCAGCAGCCCCCCCCCTCACAATGAGCAGTTCTTC. It translates to CASSPPPHNEQFF. The chain is built from TRBV2 and TRBJ2-1; D remains ambiguous. The CDR3 contains 13 residues. Per the germline V gene, CDR1 is SNHLY and CDR2 is FYNNEI. V shed 6 bases and J shed 5 bases, with 11 bases lying between them.

The count of this clonotype is one. This chain links TRBV6-1 with TRBJ2-1, with a weak D call TRBD2 (6 bases). The CDR3 contains 17 residues. V was shortened by 1 base and J by 5 bases, with 18 bases between the two germline ends. Germline V gene sequence: CDR1 MNHNS, CDR2 SASEGT. The CDR3 protein is CASSEEPQLAGDNEQFF. The CDR3, as DNA: TGTGCCAGCAGTGAAGAGCCCCAACTAGCAGGAGACAATGAGCAGTTCTTC.

The rearrangement links TRBV10-3 to TRBJ2-7, with TRBD1 matching 10 bases. From germline, CDR1 is ENHRY and CDR2 SYGVKD. The CDR3 contains 13 residues. J lost 2 bases, V lost 10 bases, and 5 bases had no gene match. The CDR3 DNA follows: TGTGCCACGGACAGGGGGTCAGCCTACGAGCAGTACTTC. Translating gives CATDRGSAYEQYF.

This clonotype was detected many times. CDR3 sequence: CASSFQADQPQHF. In DNA form, the CDR3 reads TGTGCCAGCAGCTTCCAGGCTGATCAGCCCCAGCATTTT. The chain carries TRBV5-5 and TRBJ1-5; no clear D. The V end was cut by 2 bases, the J end by 5 bases, with 8 bases between. This CDR3 contains 13 residues. CDR1 SGHKS and CDR2 YYEKEE come from the germline V gene (reference sequence). Full variable domain (outside the CDR3, taken from reference TRBV5-5 and TRBJ1-5): DAGVTQSPTHLIKTRGQQVTLRCSPISGHKSVSWYQQVLGQGPQFIFQYYEKEERGRGNFPDRFSARQFPNYSSELNVNALLLGDSALYLCASSFQADQPQHFGDGTRLSIL.